This passage covers 30 T cell receptor beta chains from one sample sequenced in a study of shared clonotypes between healthy human individuals. This table comes from immunoSEQ multiplex PCR, and its TCRdb copy is limited to in-frame clones, with some not included. This table holds about 1.1 million clones, approximately 80% found once. The sequencing sample was made of memory CD4+ T cells from PBMCs. Subset defined: CD45RA-negative fraction. The receptors originated from a man aged 18 to 29 in good health. Some clones in this sample may be carry-over from other donors' samples.

The rearrangement joins TRBV25-1 to TRBJ1-2; 8 bases are a match to TRBD1. Germline V gives CDR1 MGHDK, CDR2 SYGVNS. CDR3 length equals 15 residues. J lost 4 bases, V lost 6 bases, and 10 bases had no gene match. CDR3 in amino acids: CASRRTGGRGYGYTF. CDR3 bases: TGTGCCAGCAGAAGAACAGGGGGAAGGGGCTATGGCTACACCTTC.

This clone appeared a few times. The CDR3 DNA is TGTGCCAGTAGTATTCGTACAGGGATGAACACTGAAGCTTTCTTT. The encoded protein is CASSIRTGMNTEAFF. This chain joins TRBV19 and TRBJ1-1; D is possibly TRBD1 (6 bases). The germline V gene encodes CDR1 LNHDA and CDR2 SQIVND (reference sequence). Deletions cut 3 bases from V and 0 bases from J, with 11 bases between. There are 15 residues in the CDR3.

This chain connects TRBV10-2 to TRBJ1-1; D is unclear. This CDR3 comprises 18 residues. Per germline, CDR1 WSHSY and CDR2 SAAADI. The germline V and J ends were trimmed by 0 bases and 0 bases, with 17 bases remaining between them. CDR3 residues: CASSESSAFWIMNTEAFF. In nucleotides, the CDR3 is TGCGCCAGCAGTGAGTCTTCAGCCTTTTGGATAATGAACACTGAAGCTTTCTTT.

This clone was counted between two and nine times. The chain has TRBV6-6 and TRBJ2-3, with a tentative D call TRBD2 (5 bases). The V and J ends lost 0 bases and 2 bases respectively, with 9 bases between them. This CDR3 is 15 amino acids long. Looked up from germline, CDR1 is MNHNY and CDR2 is SVGAGI (reference sequence). The CDR3 DNA is TGTGCCAGCAGTTACTCGGGCGGACTCACAGATACGCAGTATTTT. It codes for CASSYSGGLTDTQYF.

The chain uses TRBV10-2 and TRBJ1-4, with 7 bases fitting TRBD1. The CDR3 runs to 14 residues. Germline V gives CDR1 WSHSY, CDR2 SAAADI. The ends lost 5 bases at V and 7 bases at J; junction bases unmatched: 7. The CDR3 coding sequence is TGCGCCAGCAGTAACAGACAGGGAACTGAAAAACTGTTTTTT. Its translation is CASSNRQGTEKLFF.

The V call is TRBV5-1, the J call TRBJ2-1; D ambiguous. V dropped 4 bases and J dropped 4 bases, with 12 bases sitting between them. CDR3 size: 14 residues. CDR1 and CDR2 from the germline V gene are SGHRS and YFSETQ. In DNA form, the CDR3 reads TGCGCCAGCAGCCTGGGTGGGATATACAATGAGCAGTTCTTC. As protein: CASSLGGIYNEQFF.

The V and J genes are TRBV28 and TRBJ1-2, with D perhaps TRBD1 (5 bases). V dropped 7 bases and J dropped 1 base, with 13 bases sitting between them. There are 14 residues in the CDR3. From germline, CDR1 is MDHEN and CDR2 SYDVKM. CDR3 sequence reads: CASTTPGVNYGYTF. Here the CDR3 DNA reads TGTGCCAGCACCACCCCGGGGGTTAACTATGGCTACACCTTC.

This clone has only one observation. V and J are TRBV5-1 and TRBJ1-1; TRBD1 matches 8 bases. J lost 4 bases, V lost 2 bases, and 7 bases had no gene match. The CDR3 totals 15 residues. From germline, CDR1 is SGHRS and CDR2 YFSETQ. The chain's CDR3 is CASSFLGQGGTEAFF. The CDR3 nucleotides read TGCGCCAGCAGCTTCCTCGGACAGGGAGGCACTGAAGCTTTCTTT. Complete variable domain (other parts from reference TRBV5-1 and TRBJ1-1): KAGVTQTPRYLIKTRGQQVTLSCSPISGHRSVSWYQQTPGQGLQFLFEYFSETQRNKGNFPGRFSGRQFSNSRSEMNVSTLELGDSALYLCASSFLGQGGTEAFFGQGTRLTVV.

This sequence joins TRBV11-3 and TRBJ2-1, with D unresolved. This CDR3 has 11 amino acids. V gave up 5 bases and J gave up 8 bases, with 7 bases separating them. The germline V gene encodes CDR1 SGHNT and CDR2 YENEEA. CDR3 loop: CASSVGDEQFF. The CDR3 nucleotides are TGTGCCAGCAGCGTTGGGGATGAGCAGTTCTTC.

This chain uses TRBV18 with TRBJ1-3, with D possibly TRBD1 on 5 matching bases. This CDR3 spans 16 amino acids. Trimming removed 1 base from V and 0 bases from J, with 10 bases in between. The germline V gene encodes CDR1 KGHSH and CDR2 LQKENI. As DNA, the CDR3 is TGTGCCAGCTCACCACTTGAGGGGAGCTCTGGAAACACCATATATTTT. It codes for CASSPLEGSSGNTIYF.

CDR3 coding DNA: TGTGCCATCAGTGGCCAGGGGAGTTCCTACGAGCAGTACTTC. It encodes CAISGQGSSYEQYF. V and J are TRBV10-3 and TRBJ2-7; TRBD1 is a possible D gene (6 bases). Germline CDR1 ENHRY, CDR2 SYGVKD. V dropped 4 bases and J dropped 1 base, with 11 bases sitting between them. This CDR3 is 14 amino acids long.

This chain uses TRBV4-1 with TRBJ2-2; D ambiguous. The germline V and J ends were trimmed by 4 bases and 7 bases, with 13 bases remaining between them. The CDR3 is 14 residues long. Germline V lookup: CDR1 MGHRA, CDR2 YSYEKL. This chain's CDR3 is CASSLVSPVGELFF. DNA of the CDR3: TGCGCCAGCAGCCTTGTATCCCCGGTCGGGGAGCTGTTTTTT.

This chain links TRBV28 with TRBJ2-3; 9 positions agree with TRBD1. CDR1 and CDR2 from the germline V gene are MDHEN and SYDVKM. The J segment lost 2 bases and the V segment lost 5 bases, leaving 14 bases of the junction unmatched. The CDR3 contains 18 residues. In DNA form, the CDR3 reads TGTGCCAGCAGTCGACCGTATTGGACAGGGGCGAACACAGATACGCAGTATTTT. Translation gives CASSRPYWTGANTDTQYF. The full variable domain, rest sourced from reference TRBV28 and TRBJ2-3, is DVKVTQSSRYLVKRTGEKVFLECVQDMDHENMFWYRQDPGLGLRLIYFSYDVKMKEKGDIPEGYSVSREKKERFSLILESASTNQTSMYLCASSRPYWTGANTDTQYFGPGTRLTVL.

The rearrangement links TRBV19 to TRBJ1-1; no definite D call. V gave up 9 bases and J gave up 0 bases, with 11 bases separating them. Germline CDR1 reads LNHDA; CDR2 reads SQIVND (reference sequence). The CDR3 loop spans 13 amino acids. The CDR3 here is CASSVLMNTEAFF. The DNA for the CDR3 is TGTGCCAGCTCCGTTCTCATGAACACTGAAGCTTTCTTT.

The chain uses TRBV5-1 and TRBJ2-2, with D possibly TRBD2 on 5 matching bases. V lost 9 bases and J lost 6, with 18 bases in between. The CDR3 consists of 14 residues. The V gene's germline CDR1 is SGHRS and CDR2 YFSETQ. DNA for the CDR3: TGCGCCACCGGGAAACTCGATGCGGCCGGGGAGCTGTTTTTT. Residues: CATGKLDAAGELFF.

The CDR3 here is CASSQMGEGRIQETQYF. The CDR3 nucleotides are TGCGCCAGCAGCCAAATGGGAGAGGGCCGGATCCAAGAGACCCAGTACTTC. The genes are TRBV4-1 and TRBJ2-5; possible D gene TRBD2, 5 bases. CDR1 is MGHRA, CDR2 YSYEKL, per germline. The CDR3 is 17 amino acids. With 2 bases removed from V and 1 base from J, the gap between germline ends came to 17 bases.

Only a few counts were recorded for this clone. V usage is TRBV6-5 and J usage is TRBJ2-2; 9 bases align to TRBD1. CDR1 and CDR2 from the germline V gene are MNHEY and SVGAGI. The CDR3 loop spans 15 amino acids. The J segment lost 3 bases and the V segment lost 5 bases, leaving 4 bases of the junction unmatched. The CDR3 loop is CASSRTGGDTGELFF. The CDR3 DNA sequence: TGTGCCAGCAGTCGTACAGGGGGCGACACCGGGGAGCTGTTTTTT.

The rearrangement links TRBV4-1 to TRBJ1-4, with D maybe TRBD1 (6 bases). Germline values: CDR1 MGHRA, CDR2 YSYEKL. This CDR3 is built from 15 residues. V shed 2 bases and J shed 2 bases, with 9 bases lying between them. CDR3 region: CASSQPDRTNEKLFF. The CDR3 coding sequence is TGCGCCAGCAGCCAACCTGACAGGACTAATGAAAAACTGTTTTTT.

The CDR3 coding sequence is TGTGCCAGCAGTGTCCCGGGGACACCCTATGGCTACACCTTC. Protein sequence: CASSVPGTPYGYTF. The V and J genes are TRBV28 and TRBJ1-2, with D possibly matching TRBD1 (6 bases). Germline values: CDR1 MDHEN, CDR2 SYDVKM. V gave up 5 bases and J gave up 4 bases, with 14 bases separating them. The CDR3 covers 14 residues.

V gene TRBV5-1 combines with J gene TRBJ2-1, with D uncertain. The germline CDR1 and CDR2 sequences are SGHRS and YFSETQ. Trimming removed 0 bases from V and 12 bases from J, with 16 bases in between. This CDR3 has 14 residues. Here the CDR3 reads CASSLDTELGSQFF. The CDR3 DNA reads TGCGCCAGCAGCTTGGATACGGAATTGGGTTCGCAGTTCTTC.

The chain links TRBV27 to TRBJ2-3, with TRBD2 matching 14 bases. There are 16 residues in the CDR3. Germline V CDR1 and CDR2: MNHEY, SMNVEV (reference sequence). With 10 bases clipped from V and 0 bases from J, the junction kept 6 bases outside the gene matches. Written as DNA, the CDR3 is TGTGCCACGGGGACTAGCGGGGGACCTAGCACAGATACGCAGTATTTT. It specifies CATGTSGGPSTDTQYF.

The gene calls are TRBV9 and TRBJ1-2; 10 bases match TRBD1. Losses at the gene ends were 3 bases for V and 6 bases for J; bases not matched to a gene: 2. Germline assignment: CDR1 SGDLS and CDR2 YYNGEE. The CDR3 spans 13 residues. This chain's CDR3 is CASSAGTGDGYTF. The CDR3 DNA is TGTGCCAGCAGCGCAGGGACAGGGGATGGCTACACCTTC.

This chain uses TRBV7-8 with TRBJ2-7, with 8 nucleotides matching TRBD2. Germline CDR1 reads SGHVS; CDR2 reads FQNEAQ. The CDR3 is made up of 15 amino acids. V lost 3 bases, J lost 7 bases, and 11 bases stayed unmatched. The CDR3 region has the DNA TGTGCCAGCAGCTTTGCGGGGGGCACACCTAGGGAGCAGTACTTC. It encodes CASSFAGGTPREQYF.

As concerns this clone: Additional DNA sequences in this sample encode the identical CDR3. The V and J genes are TRBV9 and TRBJ1-1, with TRBD1 matching 9 bases. The J segment lost 2 bases and the V segment lost 4 bases, leaving 6 bases of the junction unmatched. This CDR3 has 15 amino acids. The germline V gene encodes CDR1 SGDLS and CDR2 YYNGEE. The DNA for the CDR3 is TGTGCCAGCAGCCCCCTGGGACAGGGTAACACTGAAGCTTTCTTT. It is translated as CASSPLGQGNTEAFF.

Regarding this clone: A much larger clone is a single base away; this may be a read error. This chain joins TRBV6-1 and TRBJ1-1, with D maybe TRBD1 (6 bases). Trimming stripped 3 bases from V and 6 bases from J, with 17 bases between. Germline V gene lookup returns CDR1 MNHNS and CDR2 SASEGT. The CDR3 is 15 amino acids. CDR3 sequence reads: CASSDVRHGGPEAFF. As DNA, the CDR3 is TGTGCCAGCAGTGACGTTCGACATGGGGGCCCTGAAGCTTTCTTT.

The chain joins TRBV28 to TRBJ2-7; perhaps TRBD2 as D (5 bases). This CDR3 contains 13 residues. CDR1 MDHEN and CDR2 SYDVKM come from the germline V gene. The V end lost 6 bases, the J end lost 4 bases, and 13 bases lay between the germline ends. CDR3 coding DNA: TGTGCCAGCAGCCAAACGTCGGGGTACGAGCAGTACTTC. Protein product: CASSQTSGYEQYF.

Many counts were recorded for this clone. This same CDR3 is encoded by further DNA sequences in the sample. The V and J genes are TRBV4-1 and TRBJ1-4; D may be TRBD1 (5 bases). This CDR3 has 15 amino acids. Germline CDR1 reads MGHRA; CDR2 reads YSYEKL. The V gene lost 3 bases and the J gene lost 8 bases, with 16 bases spanning the gap. The CDR3 coding sequence is TGCGCCAGCAGCCACTCGGACGGCCGGGGGGAAAAACTGTTTTTT. It is translated as CASSHSDGRGEKLFF.

The CDR3 nucleotides read TGCGCCAGCAGCTTGCCGGAGGGGGCCCTGTATGGCTACACCTTC. Translating gives CASSLPEGALYGYTF. The chain uses TRBV5-1 and TRBJ1-2, with 7 nucleotides matching TRBD1. The CDR3 length is 15 residues. V was clipped by 1 base and J by 5 bases; unmatched bases: 8. Germline lookup yields CDR1 SGHRS and CDR2 YFSETQ.

This clone was seen a single time. The V gene is TRBV5-1, the J gene TRBJ1-1; D unclear. This CDR3 spans 14 amino acids. Germline lookup yields CDR1 SGHRS and CDR2 YFSETQ. Trimming took off 4 bases at V and 5 bases at J, with 15 bases between the two ends. The CDR3 DNA reads as TGCGCCAGCAGCCTGAATAACATGCTGACTGAAGCTTTCTTT. This gives the protein CASSLNNMLTEAFF.

Only one count was recorded for this clone. V is TRBV2 and J is TRBJ2-3; D unresolved. This CDR3 has 13 amino acids. Germline V gene data show CDR1 as SNHLY and CDR2 as FYNNEI. Trimming shortened V by 2 bases and J by 6 bases, and 9 bases separated the two germline ends. CDR3 in amino acids: CASSEPLRDTQYF. The DNA for the CDR3 is TGTGCCAGCAGTGAACCCCTGCGGGATACGCAGTATTTT. Looking up the rest from reference TRBV2 and TRBJ2-3 gives the full variable domain: EPEVTQTPSHQVTQMGQEVILRCVPISNHLYFYWYRQILGQKVEFLVSFYNNEISEKSEIFDDQFSVERPDGSNFTLKIRSTKLEDSAMYFCASSEPLRDTQYFGPGTRLTVL.